Below, 6 T cell receptor beta chains from the same sample are listed, as sequenced in a study of early stage breast cancer tumors. Assay: immunoSEQ multiplex PCR; the TCRdb copy retains only in-frame clones and omits some. Here the sample spans nearly 70,000 clones, over 80% being singletons. Sequencing was carried out using blood. The receptors derive from a person aged 35-49 years with breast cancer.

The chain links TRBV6-5 to TRBJ1-3; a weak D match, TRBD1 (5 bases). CDR3 length equals 14 residues. CDR1 and CDR2 from the germline V gene are MNHEY and SVGAGI. V was trimmed by 5 bases and J by 3 bases, leaving 11 bases between them. The CDR3 loop is CASSLSGVGNTIYF. The CDR3 bases are TGTGCCAGCAGTCTTTCGGGGGTTGGAAACACCATATATTTT.

As to this clone: Other DNA sequences in the same sample also yield this CDR3. J is TRBJ1-1 and V is TRBV11-2; D uncertain. This CDR3 comprises 13 residues. Germline V gene lookup returns CDR1 SGHAT and CDR2 FQNNGV. The ends were cut back, 1 base at V and 4 bases at J, with 7 bases in the middle. The CDR3 coding sequence is TGTGCCAGCAGCTTAGTTCGTGGCACTGAAGCTTTCTTT. Protein product: CASSLVRGTEAFF.

On this clone: One end of the junction is discordant with germline, which a read error may explain. The CDR3 sequence: CASSLGRCSPGHTYEQYF. The CDR3 DNA reads as TGTGCTAGCAGCTTAGGCAGATGCTCACCGGGACATACCTACGAGCAGTACTTC. The chain has TRBV7-7 and TRBJ2-7; tentatively, D is TRBD1 (6 bases). CDR1 is SSHAT, CDR2 FNYEAQ, per germline (reference sequence). This CDR3 is built from 18 residues.

The chain employs TRBV11-2 and TRBJ2-7, with 10 bases that match TRBD2. Germline CDR1 and CDR2: SGHAT and FQNNGV. The CDR3 runs to 15 residues. The V segment lost 3 bases and the J segment 4 bases; nucleotides outside the gene matches: 6. CDR3 region: CASSLAGTSVYEQYF. CDR3 nucleotides: TGTGCCAGCAGCTTGGCCGGGACTAGCGTTTACGAGCAGTACTTC.

CDR3 sequence reads: CASSQTRWNYNEQFF. The CDR3 DNA sequence: TGTGCCAGCAGCCAGACTAGGTGGAACTACAATGAGCAGTTCTTC. The J gene is TRBJ2-1, the V gene TRBV11-3; D perhaps matches TRBD2 (6 bases). The ends were cut back, 5 bases at V and 3 bases at J, with 14 bases in the middle. The CDR3 totals 15 residues. Germline loops: CDR1 SGHNT, CDR2 YENEEA.

The genes are TRBV13 and TRBJ2-5, with a tentative D call TRBD2 (6 bases). V dropped 3 bases and J dropped 4 bases, with 12 bases sitting between them. This CDR3 region has 14 residues. Germline V gene sequence: CDR1 PRHDT, CDR2 FYEKMQ (reference sequence). CDR3 coding DNA: TGTGCCAGCAGCTTCCCGGGACTTCGAGAGACCCAGTACTTC. This encodes CASSFPGLRETQYF.